The rows below give T cell receptor beta chains drawn from one sample of a study of blood T cell repertoires in COVID-19. Clones were read by immunoSEQ multiplex PCR, and TCRdb kept only the in-frame ones, dropping some. Of more than 250,000 clones listed, over 75% were seen once; the top ten hold approximately 5%. Material for sequencing was PBMCs or T cells enriched from blood (not recorded which). Receptors originate from a woman in her twenties or thirties who had recovered from COVID-19. Both conserved end residues are part of each CDR3. Fields, in order: V gene, CDR3 length, D gene, clone size, J gene, CDR3 protein, CDR3 DNA. D genes are given only for firm matches. Rows give clone size only sometimes, using once, few, many, or a class for an expanded clone.

>TRBV5-4|13|NA|NA|TRBJ1-6
CASNPGGNSPLHF
TGTGCCAGCAACCCCGGGGGTAATTCACCCCTCCACTTT
>TRBV3-1/TRBV3-2|16|TRBD1|NA|TRBJ1-6
CASSQTGTGGRSPLHF
TGTGCCAGCAGCCAAACCGGGACAGGGGGACGTTCACCCCTCCACTTT
>TRBV29-1|13|TRBD1|NA|TRBJ2-7
CSVGTGGTYEQYF
TGCAGCGTAGGGACAGGGGGTACGTACGAGCAGTACTTC
>TRBV11-2|13|NA|NA|TRBJ1-2
CASSLKTGGVETF
TGTGCCAGCAGCTTAAAGACCGGGGGTGTAGAAACCTTC
>TRBV6-2/TRBV6-3|14|TRBD1|NA|TRBJ1-2
CASSYVGTDYGYTF
TGTGCCAGCAGTTACGTGGGGACAGACTATGGCTACACCTTC
>TRBV6-5|14|TRBD2|NA|TRBJ2-7
CASSYGRGGYEQYF
TGTGCCAGCAGTTATGGGCGGGGGGGGTACGAGCAGTACTTC
>TRBV30|11|NA|NA|TRBJ1-1
CAWSGADKAFF
TGTGCCTGGAGTGGAGCGGATAAAGCTTTCTTT
>TRBV7-9|12|TRBD1|NA|TRBJ1-5
CASSTQQGLQHF
TGTGCCAGCAGCACTCAACAGGGGCTCCAGCATTTT
>TRBV5-4|16|NA|NA|TRBJ1-1
CASSSRVGGGNTEAFF
TGTGCCAGCAGCTCACGCGTCGGGGGTGGGAACACTGAAGCTTTCTTT
>TRBV4-2|17|NA|NA|TRBJ1-4
CASSQDVLRTGDEKLFF
TGTGCCAGCAGCCAAGATGTGCTAAGGACCGGGGATGAAAAACTGTTTTTT
>TRBV6-5|13|NA|NA|TRBJ1-5
CASSYRLDQPQHF
TGTGCCAGCAGTTACCGACTCGATCAGCCCCAGCATTTT
>TRBV9|15|TRBD2|NA|TRBJ2-3
CASSVGGGGADTQYF
TGTGCCAGCAGCGTAGGAGGCGGGGGGGCAGATACGCAGTATTTT
>TRBV7-9|14|NA|NA|TRBJ2-3
CASSPGDSTDTQYF
TGTGCCAGCAGCCCGGGGGATAGCACAGATACGCAGTATTTT
>TRBV11-2|13|NA|NA|TRBJ2-7
CASSLDVFYEQYF
TGTGCCAGCAGCTTAGACGTGTTCTACGAGCAGTACTTC
>TRBV4-1|14|TRBD1|NA|TRBJ1-5
CASRDRYSNQPQHF
TGCGCCAGCAGGGACAGGTATAGCAATCAGCCCCAGCATTTT
>TRBV7-2|14|NA|once|TRBJ2-3
CASSFRSGQYTQYF
TGTGCCAGCAGCTTCCGGAGCGGTCAATATACGCAGTATTTT
>TRBV28|17|TRBD1|NA|TRBJ1-2
CASRTYTGTGLSYGYTF
TGTGCCAGCAGGACTTATACCGGGACAGGGCTCTCCTATGGCTACACCTTC
>TRBV28|13|NA|NA|TRBJ1-2
CASSFGGGYGYTF
TGTGCCAGCAGTTTTGGGGGGGGCTATGGCTACACCTTC
>TRBV6-2/TRBV6-3|17|TRBD2|NA|TRBJ2-1
CASSYSVPGTTNNEQFF
TGTGCCAGCAGTTACTCCGTACCCGGGACTACGAACAATGAGCAGTTCTTC
>TRBV18|14|TRBD1|NA|TRBJ2-7
CASTCSGTGCEQYF
TGTGCCAGCACCTGCAGTGGGACAGGGTGCGAGCAGTACTTC
>TRBV2|13|TRBD1|once|TRBJ1-5
CASSADRGQPQHF
TGTGCCAGCAGTGCGGACAGGGGTCAGCCCCAGCATTTT
>TRBV30|15|TRBD2|NA|TRBJ2-5
CAWSISGGFQETQYF
TGTGCCTGGAGTATAAGCGGGGGATTCCAAGAGACCCAGTACTTC
>TRBV5-4|16|TRBD2|NA|TRBJ2-1
CASSRNLAAPRDEQFF
TGTGCCAGCAGCCGGAATCTAGCGGCTCCCCGTGATGAGCAGTTCTTC
>TRBV7-6|13|NA|NA|TRBJ2-2
CALQGRGTGELFF
TGTGCCCTACAGGGACGGGGCACCGGGGAGCTGTTTTTT
>TRBV23-1|17|TRBD1|NA|TRBJ1-2
CASRALGQGRRCYGYTF
TGCGCCAGCAGAGCTTTAGGACAGGGCAGGCGGTGCTATGGCTACACCTTC
>TRBV7-9|11|NA|NA|TRBJ2-5
CASSHEETQYF
TGTGCCAGCAGCCACGAGGAGACCCAGTACTTC
>TRBV30|16|TRBD1|NA|TRBJ2-2
CACTYGQGLNAGELFF
TGTGCCTGCACTTATGGACAGGGGTTAAACGCCGGGGAGCTGTTTTTT
>TRBV2|14|TRBD1|NA|TRBJ2-7
CATRPKGQLYEQYF
TGTGCCACCCGACCAAAGGGACAGCTCTACGAGCAGTACTTC
>TRBV28|18|NA|NA|TRBJ2-2
CASEPQGTLWENTGELFF
TGTGCCAGCGAACCCCAGGGGACGCTATGGGAGAACACCGGGGAGCTGTTTTTT
>TRBV5-3|14|NA|NA|TRBJ1-6
CARSSTEYNSPLHF
TGTGCCAGAAGCTCGACAGAATATAATTCACCCCTCCACTTT
>TRBV5-1|16|TRBD1|NA|TRBJ2-3
CASSLSGTGSTDTQYF
TGCGCCAGCAGCTTGTCCGGGACAGGGAGCACAGATACGCAGTATTTT
>TRBV11-2|17|TRBD1|NA|TRBJ1-2
CASSLMGIGTGYYGYTF
TGTGCCAGCAGCTTAATGGGAATAGGGACAGGGTATTATGGCTACACCTTC
>TRBV10-3|12|NA|NA|TRBJ2-7
CAISEGGYEQYF
TGTGCCATCAGTGAGGGAGGGTACGAGCAGTACTTC
>TRBV25-1|13|NA|NA|TRBJ2-1
CASSEGALREQFF
TGTGCCAGCAGTGAGGGCGCCCTTCGGGAGCAGTTCTTC
>TRBV28|13|NA|NA|TRBJ2-1
CASSFRGYNEQFF
TGTGCCAGCAGTTTTCGAGGGTACAATGAGCAGTTCTTC
>TRBV5-1|13|TRBD1|NA|TRBJ1-2
CASSLVDRTVYTF
TGCGCCAGCAGCTTGGTGGACAGGACGGTGTACACCTTC
>TRBV6-5|15|NA|NA|TRBJ1-3
CASSRGTNSGNTIYF
TGTGCCAGCAGCAGGGGCACAAACTCTGGAAACACCATATATTTT
>TRBV5-1|15|NA|NA|TRBJ1-4
CASSLQAATNEKLFF
TGCGCCAGCAGCTTACAGGCTGCAACTAATGAAAAACTGTTTTTT
>TRBV27|15|NA|NA|TRBJ1-2
CASSLSAGLRYGYTF
TGTGCCAGCAGTTTATCGGCAGGGTTAAGATATGGCTACACCTTC
>TRBV11-2|15|NA|NA|TRBJ2-5
CASSRSQGVGETQYF
TGTGCCAGCAGCCGCTCACAGGGAGTAGGGGAGACCCAGTACTTC
>TRBV11-2|15|TRBD2|NA|TRBJ2-7
CASSFPGGPWNEQYF
TGTGCCAGCAGCTTCCCGGGGGGGCCTTGGAACGAGCAGTACTTC
>TRBV29-1|15|NA|NA|TRBJ2-5
CSVQVGGAIQETQYF
TGCAGCGTCCAAGTAGGCGGGGCGATACAAGAGACCCAGTACTTC
>TRBV6-5|13|NA|NA|TRBJ1-2
CASSYSSVNGYTF
TGTGCCAGCAGTTACTCGTCCGTTAATGGCTACACCTTC
>TRBV7-8|17|NA|NA|TRBJ2-3
CASSRTGQPKIGDTQYF
TGTGCCAGCAGCCGAACCGGACAGCCGAAGATAGGAGATACGCAGTATTTT
>TRBV5-1|15|TRBD1|once|TRBJ2-7
CASSLGTGGAYEQYF
TGCGCCAGCAGCTTGGGGACAGGGGGCGCGTACGAGCAGTACTTC
>TRBV12-5|14|NA|NA|TRBJ1-1
CASGLAGAGTEAFF
TGTGCTAGTGGTTTGGCAGGGGCGGGCACTGAAGCTTTCTTT
>TRBV11-3|13|NA|NA|TRBJ2-3
CASSLEASDTQYF
TGTGCCAGCAGCTTAGAGGCATCAGATACGCAGTATTTT
>TRBV27|14|TRBD1|NA|TRBJ2-2
CASSYEQGAGELFF
TGTGCCAGCAGCTATGAACAGGGGGCCGGGGAGCTGTTTTTT
>TRBV9|15|TRBD2|NA|TRBJ2-1
CASSVPGLADNEQFF
TGTGCCAGCAGCGTCCCGGGACTAGCGGACAATGAGCAGTTCTTC